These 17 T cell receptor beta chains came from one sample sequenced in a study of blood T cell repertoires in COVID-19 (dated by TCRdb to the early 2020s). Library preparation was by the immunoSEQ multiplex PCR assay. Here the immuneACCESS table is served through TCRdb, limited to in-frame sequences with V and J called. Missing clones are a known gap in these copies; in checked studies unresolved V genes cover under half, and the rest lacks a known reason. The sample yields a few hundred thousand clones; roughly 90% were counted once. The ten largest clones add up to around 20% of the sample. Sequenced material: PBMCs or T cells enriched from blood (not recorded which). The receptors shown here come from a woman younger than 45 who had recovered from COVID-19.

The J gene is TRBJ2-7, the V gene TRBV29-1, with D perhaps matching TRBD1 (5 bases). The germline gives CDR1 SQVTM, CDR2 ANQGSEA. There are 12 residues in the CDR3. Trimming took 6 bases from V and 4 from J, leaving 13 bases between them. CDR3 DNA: TGCAGCGTCCCAGGGCCGGATTACGAGCAGTACTTC. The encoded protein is CSVPGPDYEQYF.

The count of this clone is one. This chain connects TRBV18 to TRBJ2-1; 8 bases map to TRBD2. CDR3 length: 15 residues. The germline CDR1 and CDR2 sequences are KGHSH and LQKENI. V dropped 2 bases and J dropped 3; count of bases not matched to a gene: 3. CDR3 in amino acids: CASSPGLAIYNEQFF. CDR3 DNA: TGTGCCAGCTCACCAGGACTAGCCATCTACAATGAGCAGTTCTTC.

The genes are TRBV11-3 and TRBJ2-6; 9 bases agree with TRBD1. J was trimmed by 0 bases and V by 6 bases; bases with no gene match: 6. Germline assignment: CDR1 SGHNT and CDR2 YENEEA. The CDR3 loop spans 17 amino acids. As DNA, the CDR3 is TGTGCCAGCAGACCGGGACAGGGAACCTCTGGGGCCAACGTCCTGACTTTC. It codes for CASRPGQGTSGANVLTF.

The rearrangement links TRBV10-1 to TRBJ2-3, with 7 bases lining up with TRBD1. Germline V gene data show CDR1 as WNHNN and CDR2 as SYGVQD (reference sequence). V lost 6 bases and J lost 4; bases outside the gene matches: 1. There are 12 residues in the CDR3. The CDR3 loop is CASRTGADTQYF. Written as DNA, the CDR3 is TGCGCCAGCAGAACAGGGGCAGATACGCAGTATTTT.

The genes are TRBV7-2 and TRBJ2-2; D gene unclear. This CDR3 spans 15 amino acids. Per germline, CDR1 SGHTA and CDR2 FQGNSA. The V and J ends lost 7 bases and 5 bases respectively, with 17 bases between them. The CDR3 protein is CASTSTTGGTGELFF. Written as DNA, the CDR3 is TGTGCCAGCACCTCCACTACCGGTGGGACCGGGGAGCTGTTTTTT.

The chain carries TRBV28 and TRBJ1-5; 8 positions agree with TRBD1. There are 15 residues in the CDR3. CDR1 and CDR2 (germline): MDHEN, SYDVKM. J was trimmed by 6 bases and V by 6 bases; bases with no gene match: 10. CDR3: CASRQTGGSGQPQHF. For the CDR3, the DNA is TGTGCCAGCAGACAAACAGGGGGTAGTGGTCAGCCCCAGCATTTT. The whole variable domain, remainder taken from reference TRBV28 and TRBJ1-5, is DVKVTQSSRYLVKRTGEKVFLECVQDMDHENMFWYRQDPGLGLRLIYFSYDVKMKEKGDIPEGYSVSREKKERFSLILESASTNQTSMYLCASRQTGGSGQPQHFGDGTRLSIL.

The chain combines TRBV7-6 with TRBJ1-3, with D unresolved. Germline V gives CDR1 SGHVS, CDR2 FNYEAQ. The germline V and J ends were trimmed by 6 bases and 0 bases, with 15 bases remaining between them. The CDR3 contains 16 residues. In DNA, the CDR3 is TGTGCCAGCAGGGGAGCGGTGGGAGACTCTGGAAACACCATATATTTT. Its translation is CASRGAVGDSGNTIYF. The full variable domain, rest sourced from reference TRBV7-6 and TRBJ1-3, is GAGVSQSPRYKVTKRGQDVALRCDPISGHVSLYWYRQALGQGPEFLTYFNYEAQQDKSGLPNDRFSAERPEGSISTLTIQRTEQRDSAMYRCASRGAVGDSGNTIYFGEGSWLTVV.

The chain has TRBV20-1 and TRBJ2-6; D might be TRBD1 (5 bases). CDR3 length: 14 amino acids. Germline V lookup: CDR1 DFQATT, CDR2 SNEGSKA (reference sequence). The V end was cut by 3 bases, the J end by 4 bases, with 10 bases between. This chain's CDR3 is CSASQGTGANVLTF. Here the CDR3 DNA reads TGCAGTGCTAGTCAGGGAACCGGGGCCAACGTCCTGACTTTC.

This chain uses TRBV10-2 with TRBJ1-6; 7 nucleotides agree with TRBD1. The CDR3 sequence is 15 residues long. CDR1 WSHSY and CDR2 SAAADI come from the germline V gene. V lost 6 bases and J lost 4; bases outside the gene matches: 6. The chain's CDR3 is CASRTGTEYNSPLHF. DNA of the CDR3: TGCGCCAGCAGGACCGGGACAGAATATAATTCACCCCTCCACTTT.

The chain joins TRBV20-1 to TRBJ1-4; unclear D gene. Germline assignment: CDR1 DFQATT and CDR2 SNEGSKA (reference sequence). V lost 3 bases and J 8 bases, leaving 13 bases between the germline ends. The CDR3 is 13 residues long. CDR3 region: CSASYQLGEKLFF. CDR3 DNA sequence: TGCAGTGCTAGTTATCAACTAGGGGAAAAACTGTTTTTT.

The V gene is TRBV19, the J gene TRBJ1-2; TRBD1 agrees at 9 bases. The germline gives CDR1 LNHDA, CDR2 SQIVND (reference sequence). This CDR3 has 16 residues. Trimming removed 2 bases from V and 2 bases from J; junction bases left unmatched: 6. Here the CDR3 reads CASSIWATGGNYGYTF. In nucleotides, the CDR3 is TGTGCCAGTAGTATATGGGCGACAGGGGGAAACTATGGCTACACCTTC.

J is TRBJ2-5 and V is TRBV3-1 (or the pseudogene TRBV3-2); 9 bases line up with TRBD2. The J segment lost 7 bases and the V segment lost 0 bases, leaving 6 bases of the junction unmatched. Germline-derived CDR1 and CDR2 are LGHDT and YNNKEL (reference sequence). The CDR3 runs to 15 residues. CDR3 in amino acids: CASSQDLREGGTQYF. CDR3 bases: TGTGCCAGCAGCCAAGATCTGCGGGAGGGCGGGACCCAGTACTTC.

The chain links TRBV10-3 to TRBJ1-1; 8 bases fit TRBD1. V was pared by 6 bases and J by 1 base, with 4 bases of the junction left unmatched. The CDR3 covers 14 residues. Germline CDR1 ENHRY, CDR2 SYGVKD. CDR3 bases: TGTGCCATCAGGGGGACAGGCGAGAACACTGAAGCTTTCTTT. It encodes CAIRGTGENTEAFF.

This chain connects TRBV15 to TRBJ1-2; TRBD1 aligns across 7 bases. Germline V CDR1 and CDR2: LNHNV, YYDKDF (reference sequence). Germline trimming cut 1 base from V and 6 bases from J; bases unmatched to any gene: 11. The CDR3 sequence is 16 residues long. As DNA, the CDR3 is TGTGCCACCAGCAGAGGCCGGACAGGACGGCTGAATGGCTACACCTTC. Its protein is CATSRGRTGRLNGYTF.

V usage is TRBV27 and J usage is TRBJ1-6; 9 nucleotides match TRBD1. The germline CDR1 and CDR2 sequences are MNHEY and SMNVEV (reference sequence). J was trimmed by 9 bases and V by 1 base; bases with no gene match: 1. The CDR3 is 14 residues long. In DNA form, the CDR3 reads TGTGCCAGCAGTTTATACAGGGGGCTTTCACCCCTCCACTTT. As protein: CASSLYRGLSPLHF.

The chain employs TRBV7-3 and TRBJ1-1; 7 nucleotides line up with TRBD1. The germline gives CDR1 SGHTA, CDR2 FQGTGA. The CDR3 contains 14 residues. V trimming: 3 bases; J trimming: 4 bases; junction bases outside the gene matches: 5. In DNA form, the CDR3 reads TGTGCCAGCAGCTTGTATCAGGGGGGCACTGAAGCTTTCTTT. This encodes CASSLYQGGTEAFF.

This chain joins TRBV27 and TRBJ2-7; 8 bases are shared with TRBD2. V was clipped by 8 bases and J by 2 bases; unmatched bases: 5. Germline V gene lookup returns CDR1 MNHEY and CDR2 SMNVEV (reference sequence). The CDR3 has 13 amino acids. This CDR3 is CASAGLGTYEQYF. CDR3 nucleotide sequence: TGTGCCAGCGCGGGACTAGGTACCTACGAGCAGTACTTC.